This TCR beta chain was identified during a study of blood T cell repertoires in COVID-19. About the study: COVID-19 samples, acute and convalescent, were from the United States, Italy and Spain. T cells, B-cell-depleted T cells, or PBMCs supplied cDNA or gDNA.

In the authors' methods: Nucleated cell counts were estimated from reference gene primer amplification. Data came from immunoSEQ multiplex PCR; TCRdb stores just in-frame clones and leaves some out. That table furnishes V, J and clone size, whereas the DNA furnished D and trimming. The sample includes a few hundred thousand clones, 80% of them seen just once. There are many counts of this clone. The sequence came from a human donor in a cohort sampled during active COVID-19. The sample was peripheral blood.

The CDR3 is CASGTSPGTDTQYF. DNA of the CDR3: TGCGCCAGCGGGACTAGCCCTGGGACAGATACGCAGTATTTT. The chain couples TRBV5-1 to TRBJ2-3, with 9 bases matching TRBD2. Germline V gene data show CDR1 as SGHRS and CDR2 as YFSETQ. The CDR3 consists of 14 residues. V gave up 7 bases and J gave up 3 bases; unmatched junction bases: 6.